What follows are 30 T cell receptor beta chains derived from one specimen sequenced in a study of blood T cell repertoires in COVID-19. The data were produced by immunoSEQ multiplex PCR, yet TCRdb's version contains in-frame clones alone and is incomplete. Here the sample spans 490,000 or so clones, 88% being singletons. Material: PBMCs or T cells enriched from blood (not recorded which). The source of these receptors is a woman aged 60-70 years who had recovered from COVID-19.

The genes are TRBV6-5 and TRBJ2-1, with 8 bases identical to TRBD1. Germline V CDR1 and CDR2: MNHEY, SVGAGI. The length of the CDR3 is 14 residues. V shed 10 bases, J shed 2 bases, and the junction held 7 bases outside the gene matches. As DNA, the CDR3 is TGTGCCATACGGGACAGGAGGGCCTACAATGAGCAGTTCTTC. Its protein product is CAIRDRRAYNEQFF.

The V and J genes are TRBV1 and TRBJ1-6; the table's D call TRBD1 went unverified against the DNA. TRBV1 is a pseudogene. This CDR3 has 14 residues. CDR3 sequence reads: CTSSHYRGNSPLHF. As DNA, the CDR3 is TGCACCAGCAGCCATTACAGGGGAAATTCACCCCTCCACTTT.

V is TRBV12-5 and J is TRBJ1-5; TRBD1 agrees at 7 bases. Germline V gives CDR1 LGHNT, CDR2 FRNRAP. Unmatched junction bases numbered 7, after V lost 5 bases and J lost 0 bases. There are 16 residues in the CDR3. CDR3 residues: CASGRDSSNSNQPQHF. The CDR3 nucleotides read TGTGCTAGTGGTCGGGACAGCTCCAATAGCAATCAGCCCCAGCATTTT.

The genes are TRBV7-9 and TRBJ1-3, with TRBD1 matching over 11 bases. The CDR3 length is 16 residues. The V gene's germline CDR1 is SEHNR and CDR2 FQNEAQ (reference sequence). V shed 4 bases and J 4 bases; nucleotides not matched to a gene: 6. CDR3 sequence: CASSYSGTGGGNTIYF. The CDR3 region has the DNA TGTGCCAGCAGCTACTCCGGGACAGGGGGAGGAAACACCATATATTTT.

The chain has TRBV27 and TRBJ2-2; D perhaps matches TRBD1 (7 bases). V lost 4 bases, J lost 5 bases, and 20 bases lay in between. The CDR3 loop spans 17 amino acids. Looked up from germline, CDR1 is MNHEY and CDR2 is SMNVEV (reference sequence). The CDR3 region is CASSWLHGGGGTGELFF. In nucleotides, the CDR3 is TGTGCCAGCAGTTGGTTGCACGGAGGGGGCGGGACCGGGGAGCTGTTTTTT.

This sequence joins TRBV21-1 and TRBJ1-6; the table's D call of TRBD1 was not tested on the DNA. TRBV21-1 is flagged as a pseudogene. CDR3 size: 19 residues. The CDR3 DNA is TGTGCCAGCAGCAAAGGAGGTCCCCGGGACAGGGGGCAAAATTCACCCCTCCACTTT. Its translation: CASSKGGPRDRGQNSPLHF.

The V call is TRBV20-1, the J call TRBJ2-4, with 9 bases matching TRBD1. CDR1 and CDR2 from the germline V gene are DFQATT and SNEGSKA (reference sequence). This CDR3 region has 14 residues. With 3 bases clipped from V and 7 bases from J, the junction kept 7 bases outside the gene matches. In DNA, the CDR3 is TGCAGTGCTAGTGAACAGGGGGCTGGGAACATTCAGTACTTC. Its protein is CSASEQGAGNIQYF.

V usage is TRBV4-2 and J usage is TRBJ1-5; possible D gene TRBD1, 6 bases. The ends were cut back, 0 bases at V and 5 bases at J, with 8 bases in the middle. Germline V CDR1 and CDR2: LGHNA, YNFKEQ. The CDR3 sequence is 14 residues long. CDR3 bases: TGTGCCAGCAGCCAAGACAGGGGTGATCAGCCCCAGCATTTT. As protein: CASSQDRGDQPQHF.

This clone was detected only a few times. As DNA, the CDR3 is TGTGCCAGCAGGGACCCATCGACAGGGTGGGACGGCTACACCTTC. This encodes CASRDPSTGWDGYTF. V is TRBV2 and J is TRBJ1-2; 7 nucleotides match TRBD1. CDR3 length: 15 residues. Unmatched junction bases numbered 15, after V lost 6 bases and J lost 8 bases. Germline V CDR1 and CDR2: SNHLY, FYNNEI.

The V and J genes are TRBV7-8 and TRBJ1-2, with D perhaps TRBD1 (6 bases). The germline V gene has CDR1 SGHVS and CDR2 FQNEAQ. This CDR3 comprises 17 residues. The ends were cut back, 6 bases at V and 1 base at J, with 21 bases in the middle. The chain's CDR3 is CASSSYEGQTINYGYTF. The DNA for the CDR3 is TGTGCCAGCAGTTCTTACGAAGGACAGACCATTAACTATGGCTACACCTTC.

V gene TRBV5-1 combines with J gene TRBJ2-6; maybe TRBD1 (5 bases). V lost 3 bases, J lost 2 bases, and 9 bases lay in between. CDR3 length: 15 residues. Germline CDR1 reads SGHRS; CDR2 reads YFSETQ. The DNA for the CDR3 is TGCGCCAGCAGCTCGTTCAGGGCTGGGGCCAACGTCCTGACTTTC. Amino acids: CASSSFRAGANVLTF.

The gene calls are TRBV2 and TRBJ2-2; D is ambiguous. The CDR3 is 12 amino acids. V was clipped by 7 bases and J by 1 base, with 4 bases between them. CDR1 is SNHLY and CDR2 is FYNNEI in the germline V gene. In DNA, the CDR3 is TGTGCCAGCAAGCGGAACACCGGGGAGCTGTTTTTT. Residues: CASKRNTGELFF.

The genes are TRBV3-1 (or the pseudogene TRBV3-2) and TRBJ1-6; 7 bases align to TRBD1. J lost 7 bases, V lost 1 base, and 4 bases had no gene match. CDR1 LGHDT and CDR2 YNNKEL come from the germline V gene (reference sequence). This CDR3 has 15 residues. CDR3 bases: TGTGCCAGCAGCCAAGCTCAACAGGGGAATTCACCCCTCCACTTT. Its protein is CASSQAQQGNSPLHF.

The chain combines TRBV27 with TRBJ1-5, with D possibly being TRBD1 (6 bases). The length of the CDR3 is 16 residues. Germline-derived CDR1 and CDR2 are MNHEY and SMNVEV (reference sequence). The ends were cut back, 0 bases at V and 3 bases at J, with 12 bases in the middle. CDR3 coding DNA: TGTGCCAGCAGTTTATCCCCCGGACAGTTCAATCAGCCCCAGCATTTT. Protein product: CASSLSPGQFNQPQHF.

The chain employs TRBV7-2 and TRBJ2-7; 7 nucleotides agree with TRBD1. The V gene's germline CDR1 is SGHTA and CDR2 FQGNSA. CDR3 length: 11 amino acids. CDR3 sequence reads: CPTGDVSEQYV. CDR3 DNA sequence: TGTCCCACAGGGGACGTGAGCGAGCAGTACGTC.

The CDR3 reads CASSRDQPQHF. The CDR3 DNA follows: TGTGCCAGCAGTAGAGATCAGCCCCAGCATTTT. The chain joins TRBV2 to TRBJ1-5, with D unresolved. Germline-derived CDR1 and CDR2 are SNHLY and FYNNEI. This CDR3 is 11 amino acids long. The V gene lost 5 bases and the J gene lost 5 bases, with 4 bases spanning the gap.

V and J are TRBV5-1 and TRBJ2-1; D gene ambiguous. Germline lookup yields CDR1 SGHRS and CDR2 YFSETQ. This CDR3 contains 17 residues. Trimming removed 4 bases at V and 0 bases at J, with 17 bases between. CDR3: CASSLLQRLSSYNEQFF. CDR3 DNA sequence: TGCGCCAGCAGCCTACTACAACGGTTGAGCTCCTACAATGAGCAGTTCTTC.

V is TRBV6-5 and J is TRBJ2-5; 7 bases are shared with TRBD2. Germline CDR1 is MNHEY and CDR2 is SVGAGI. This CDR3 has 14 amino acids. V lost 5 bases and J lost 5; bases outside the gene matches: 8. CDR3 amino acids: CASSPGRVSETQYF. The CDR3 region has the DNA TGTGCCAGCAGTCCAGGGAGGGTTTCGGAGACCCAGTACTTC.

This sequence joins TRBV5-1 and TRBJ2-1; D may be TRBD2 (5 bases). This CDR3 is built from 15 residues. The germline V and J ends were trimmed by 0 bases and 3 bases, with 10 bases remaining between them. Germline loops: CDR1 SGHRS, CDR2 YFSETQ. The DNA for the CDR3 is TGCGCCAGCAGCTTGGCGGGGTTTAACTACAATGAGCAGTTCTTC. Translated: CASSLAGFNYNEQFF. Combining the CDR3 with reference TRBV5-1 and TRBJ2-1 gives the whole variable domain KAGVTQTPRYLIKTRGQQVTLSCSPISGHRSVSWYQQTPGQGLQFLFEYFSETQRNKGNFPGRFSGRQFSNSRSEMNVSTLELGDSALYLCASSLAGFNYNEQFFGPGTRLTVL.

This clone was seen just once. This chain links TRBV9 with TRBJ2-3; 8 bases fit TRBD2. This CDR3 has 15 amino acids. Germline V gives CDR1 SGDLS, CDR2 YYNGEE. The V segment lost 4 bases and the J segment 8 bases; nucleotides outside the gene matches: 12. The CDR3 reads CASSPRGGSGVTQYF. The CDR3 nucleotides are TGTGCCAGCAGCCCCCGGGGGGGTAGCGGGGTTACGCAGTATTTT.

The chain combines TRBV3-1 (or the pseudogene TRBV3-2) with TRBJ1-6, with TRBD1 as a possible D gene (5 bases). Trimming left V 2 bases short and J 7 bases short, with 12 bases between. The CDR3 sequence is 15 residues long. Germline assignment: CDR1 LGHDT and CDR2 YNNKEL (reference sequence). In DNA, the CDR3 is TGTGCCAGCAGCCAAAAGGGGCTCGGCAATTCACCCCTCCACTTT. Its translation is CASSQKGLGNSPLHF.

The V and J genes are TRBV2 and TRBJ2-7; TRBD1 aligns across 9 bases. Germline V gives CDR1 SNHLY, CDR2 FYNNEI. CDR3 size: 14 residues. With 3 bases clipped from V and 9 bases from J, the junction kept 9 bases outside the gene matches. CDR3 amino acids: CASSDVGQGLLQYF. The CDR3 DNA reads TGTGCCAGCAGTGACGTTGGACAGGGGCTCCTGCAGTACTTC. Using reference TRBV2 and TRBJ2-7 for the parts outside the CDR3, the full variable domain is EPEVTQTPSHQVTQMGQEVILRCVPISNHLYFYWYRQILGQKVEFLVSFYNNEISEKSEIFDDQFSVERPDGSNFTLKIRSTKLEDSAMYFCASSDVGQGLLQYFGPGTRLTVT.

V and J are TRBV3-1 (or the pseudogene TRBV3-2) and TRBJ1-2; a possible D gene is TRBD1 (5 bases). Germline V gene sequence: CDR1 LGHDT, CDR2 YNNKEL (reference sequence). This CDR3 has 14 residues. Trimming removed 0 bases from V and 4 bases from J, with 9 bases in between. CDR3 DNA sequence: TGTGCCAGCAGCCAAGATGGCAGGGCCTATGGCTACACCTTC. Its protein product is CASSQDGRAYGYTF.

The chain has TRBV18 and TRBJ1-4; tentative D call: TRBD1 (6 bases). This CDR3 spans 15 amino acids. Germline lookup yields CDR1 KGHSH and CDR2 LQKENI. Trimming stripped 3 bases from V and 8 bases from J, with 16 bases between. CDR3 in amino acids: CASSPSRGVSEKLFF. The CDR3 region has the DNA TGTGCCAGCTCACCCTCCAGGGGAGTGTCGGAAAAACTGTTTTTT. Together with reference TRBV18 and TRBJ1-4, the CDR3 gives the full variable domain: NAGVMQNPRHLVRRRGQEARLRCSPMKGHSHVYWYRQLPEEGLKFMVYLQKENIIDESGMPKERFSAEFPKEGPSILRIQQVVRGDSAAYFCASSPSRGVSEKLFFGSGTQLSVL.

This clone appeared once. The chain combines TRBV7-8 with TRBJ1-3; 11 nucleotides line up with TRBD1. Germline assignment: CDR1 SGHVS and CDR2 FQNEAQ. The CDR3 contains 19 residues. J lost 0 bases, V lost 3 bases, and 10 bases had no gene match. The CDR3 nucleotides read TGTGCCAGCAGCTTTGGACAGGGGGCTTTTCTAGGCTCTGGAAACACCATATATTTT. This codes for CASSFGQGAFLGSGNTIYF.

V and J are TRBV7-6 and TRBJ1-2, with D possibly matching TRBD1 (6 bases). Germline values: CDR1 SGHVS, CDR2 FNYEAQ. CDR3 length: 14 residues. V lost 5 bases to trimming and J lost 8 bases, with 18 bases between them. CDR3 loop: CASSPRTDPGGYTF. DNA for the CDR3: TGTGCCAGCAGCCCGCGGACAGATCCGGGCGGCTACACCTTC.

V and J are TRBV6-5 and TRBJ1-5; 9 bases map to TRBD1. CDR1 and CDR2 (germline): MNHEY, SVGAGI. The CDR3 covers 16 residues. Unmatched junction bases numbered 7, after V lost 2 bases and J lost 5 bases. The CDR3 here is CASSYQRDRADQPQHF. CDR3 in DNA: TGTGCCAGCAGTTACCAACGGGACAGGGCGGATCAGCCCCAGCATTTT.

The rearrangement uses TRBV4-2 and TRBJ2-3, with a tentative D call TRBD2 (5 bases). This CDR3 has 14 residues. Trimming pared 5 bases from V and 2 bases from J, leaving 11 bases between. From germline, CDR1 is LGHNA and CDR2 YNFKEQ. The CDR3 reads CASSLQADTDTQYF. The CDR3 nucleotides read TGTGCCAGCAGCTTACAAGCGGACACAGATACGCAGTATTTT.

This clone showed up just a few times. This chain connects TRBV5-1 to TRBJ1-1; D possibly corresponds to TRBD1 (6 bases). V was shortened by 8 bases and J by 5 bases, with 19 bases between the two germline ends. The CDR3 contains 14 residues. CDR1 SGHRS and CDR2 YFSETQ come from the germline V gene. The CDR3 bases are TGCGCCAGTAGCGACGGGGGCGGGAGGACTGAAGCTTTCTTT. Translating it yields CASSDGGGRTEAFF.

This chain joins TRBV7-9 and TRBJ1-2; D might be TRBD1 (5 bases). Trimming took 7 bases from V and 4 from J, leaving 22 bases between them. This CDR3 is built from 16 residues. CDR1 SEHNR and CDR2 FQNEAQ come from the germline V gene (reference sequence). The CDR3 spells CASTPPNTLGGYGYTF. In DNA form, the CDR3 reads TGTGCCAGCACCCCACCGAACACTCTGGGGGGCTATGGCTACACCTTC. Supplemented by reference TRBV7-9 and TRBJ1-2, the full variable domain reads DTGVSQNPRHKITKRGQNVTFRCDPISEHNRLYWYRQTLGQGPEFLTYFQNEAQLEKSRLLSDRFSAERPKGSFSTLEIQRTEQGDSAMYLCASTPPNTLGGYGYTFGSGTRLTVV.